This T cell receptor beta chain was recorded in a study of T cell repertoires in cytomegalovirus infection. This clonotype was recorded once. As yet, its antigen is unknown. TCRdb reanalysed the reads using MiXCR and keeps one entry per CDR3 protein. The sample carries 150,000 to 200,000 distinct CDR3 sequences, less than 25% recorded once. This sequence originates from a human donor in good health (CMV status not recorded). Some clones in this sample may be carry-over from other donors' samples. This specimen was CD8+ T cells from cultured PBMCs, taken from culture after CMV antigen stimulation.

In nucleotides, the CDR3 is TGTGCCAGCAGTTTATGGGGGTCGGCGAACACTGAAGCTTTCTTT. Translated: CASSLWGSANTEAFF. The chain is built from TRBV27 and TRBJ1-1, with D possibly being TRBD1 (5 bases). The CDR3 length is 15 residues. Trimming removed 1 base from V and 1 base from J, with 10 bases in between. Germline V gene sequence: CDR1 MNHEY, CDR2 SMNVEV (reference sequence).